Presented here are 24 T cell receptor beta chains from one specimen sequenced in a study of cytomegalovirus exposure and HLA in healthy donors. Vbeta (60) and Jbeta (13) primers were used in the PCR. Sequenced by immunoSEQ multiplex PCR; TCRdb stores in-frame clones only, minus some. This sample's clone table lists approximately 110,000 clones. Sequencing was carried out using PBMCs. The receptors were sampled from a young man in good health and CMV-seronegative.

The CDR3: CASSGEGQRETNEQFF. CDR3 nucleotides: TGTGCCAGCAGCGGAGAGGGGCAGCGGGAGACGAATGAGCAGTTCTTC. The gene calls are TRBV9 and TRBJ2-1; 8 positions match TRBD2. Germline CDR1 is SGDLS and CDR2 is YYNGEE. This CDR3 is 16 amino acids long. V shed 3 bases, J shed 7 bases, and the junction held 12 bases outside the gene matches.

This chain joins TRBV11-3 and TRBJ2-1; maybe TRBD2 (8 bases). The ends were cut back, 4 bases at V and 0 bases at J, with 19 bases in the middle. Germline loops: CDR1 SGHNT, CDR2 YENEEA. The CDR3 is made up of 18 amino acids. This CDR3 is CASSSREGAASSYNEQFF. The CDR3 DNA sequence: TGTGCCAGCAGCTCACGGGAGGGGGCGGCGAGCTCCTACAATGAGCAGTTCTTC.

The chain carries TRBV4-1 and TRBJ1-5; D is perhaps TRBD1 (6 bases). This CDR3 spans 16 amino acids. CDR1 MGHRA and CDR2 YSYEKL come from the germline V gene. The V gene lost 0 bases and the J gene lost 2 bases, with 11 bases spanning the gap. CDR3 DNA sequence: TGCGCCAGCAGCCAAGATCGAGGGGGAGGCAATCAGCCCCAGCATTTT. It translates to CASSQDRGGGNQPQHF.

This chain uses TRBV5-6 with TRBJ1-2, with a tentative D call TRBD1 (6 bases). V dropped 0 bases and J dropped 6 bases, with 15 bases sitting between them. This CDR3 is built from 15 residues. Germline lookup yields CDR1 SGHDT and CDR2 YYEEEE. DNA for the CDR3: TGTGCCAGCAGCTTGGCCAACGGGGGGGCAAATGGCTACACCTTC. This encodes CASSLANGGANGYTF.

The CDR3 loop reads CASSPGQVTYGYTF. CDR3 bases: TGTGCCAGCAGCCCGGGACAGGTGACCTATGGCTACACCTTC. The J gene is TRBJ1-2, the V gene TRBV5-4; 8 bases map to TRBD1. Per germline, CDR1 SGHNT and CDR2 YYREEE (reference sequence). Trimming took 4 bases from V and 4 from J; bases not matched to a gene: 6. This CDR3 region has 14 residues.

J is TRBJ1-1 and V is TRBV5-1; D is perhaps TRBD1 (5 bases). V lost 5 bases and J lost 1, with 9 bases in between. CDR3 length: 13 residues. In germline, CDR1 is SGHRS, CDR2 YFSETQ. CDR3 region: CASRTARNTEAFF. The CDR3 nucleotides are TGCGCCAGCAGGACAGCGAGGAACACTGAAGCTTTCTTT.

The chain is built from TRBV5-1 and TRBJ2-5, with D perhaps TRBD1 (5 bases). The tail of the sequence fits TRBJ2-7 better, so the J call may be wrong. The CDR3 has 14 residues. Looked up from germline, CDR1 is SGHRS and CDR2 is YFSETQ. The CDR3 DNA sequence: TGCGCCAGCAGCTTGGAGCCAGGGCACTACGAGCAGTACTTC. Translated, it gives CASSLEPGHYEQYF.

This chain joins TRBV6-4 and TRBJ2-3, with D possibly being TRBD1 (8 bases). Germline assignment: CDR1 MRHNA and CDR2 SNTAGT. V lost 3 bases and J 1 base, leaving 11 bases between the germline ends. The CDR3 runs 15 residues. The CDR3 here is CASSEAGQGTDTQYF. The CDR3 DNA reads as TGTGCCAGCAGTGAAGCGGGACAGGGCACAGATACGCAGTATTTT.

The V gene is TRBV29-1, the J gene TRBJ2-7, with D possibly TRBD1 on 6 matching bases. CDR1 and CDR2 from the germline V gene are SQVTM and ANQGSEA. V lost 4 bases to trimming and J lost 2 bases, with 18 bases between them. The CDR3 contains 15 residues. The CDR3 here is CSVGDTGTKTYEQYF. CDR3 nucleotide sequence: TGCAGCGTTGGAGACACAGGGACGAAAACCTACGAGCAGTACTTC.

V is TRBV7-9 and J is TRBJ2-5, with 8 bases aligning to TRBD2. Germline V gene data show CDR1 as SEHNR and CDR2 as FQNEAQ (reference sequence). V lost 5 bases, J lost 7 bases, and 6 bases stayed unmatched. The CDR3 runs to 13 residues. This CDR3 reads CASSPGTSGTQYF. CDR3 DNA: TGTGCCAGCAGCCCCGGGACTAGTGGGACCCAGTACTTC.

The V and J genes are TRBV2 and TRBJ2-7, with D perhaps TRBD1 (6 bases). Trimming took off 3 bases at V and 5 bases at J, with 17 bases between the two ends. CDR1 and CDR2 from the germline V gene are SNHLY and FYNNEI. The CDR3 has 15 residues. DNA for the CDR3: TGTGCCAGCAGTGAGGTTCCAGGGGCGGAAGACGAGCAGTACTTC. Its protein product is CASSEVPGAEDEQYF.

V is TRBV19 and J is TRBJ1-3; 7 bases fit TRBD1. Germline V gene sequence: CDR1 LNHDA, CDR2 SQIVND (reference sequence). Losses at the gene ends were 5 bases for V and 0 bases for J; bases not matched to a gene: 10. This CDR3 is built from 17 residues. CDR3 bases: TGTGCCAGTAGTGTCAACAGGGGCAAGATCTCTGGAAACACCATATATTTT. Its protein is CASSVNRGKISGNTIYF.

This chain connects TRBV19 to TRBJ1-1; TRBD1 might be the D (6 bases). The CDR3 has 16 amino acids. Per germline, CDR1 LNHDA and CDR2 SQIVND (reference sequence). The germline V and J ends were trimmed by 4 bases and 4 bases, with 19 bases remaining between them. CDR3 in amino acids: CASSTVGGGLGTEAFF. CDR3 bases: TGTGCCAGTAGTACCGTCGGGGGGGGGCTGGGCACTGAAGCTTTCTTT.

This chain uses TRBV7-9 with TRBJ1-1; possibly TRBD1 for D (6 bases). The V end was cut by 5 bases, the J end by 1 base, with 11 bases between. Germline CDR1 reads SEHNR; CDR2 reads FQNEAQ (reference sequence). The CDR3 is 14 amino acids. CDR3 region: CASSPRGGNTEAFF. The DNA of the CDR3 is TGTGCCAGCAGCCCGAGGGGGGGGAACACTGAAGCTTTCTTT.

This sequence joins TRBV29-1 and TRBJ1-1; no definite D call. Per the germline V gene, CDR1 is SQVTM and CDR2 is ANQGSEA. V shed 5 bases and J shed 6 bases, with 10 bases lying between them. The CDR3 has 11 residues. CDR3 amino acids: CSVMVGAEAFF. The CDR3 nucleotides are TGCAGCGTTATGGTGGGAGCTGAAGCTTTCTTT.

The chain is built from TRBV7-2 and TRBJ2-1; perhaps TRBD1 as D (5 bases). The CDR3 sequence is 12 residues long. Trimming left V 5 bases short and J 10 bases short, with 12 bases between. Germline values: CDR1 SGHTA, CDR2 FQGNSA. CDR3 region: CASSPQGREQFF. Written as DNA, the CDR3 is TGTGCCAGCAGCCCCCAGGGCAGGGAGCAGTTCTTC.

J is TRBJ1-2 and V is TRBV28; possibly TRBD1 for D (6 bases). The CDR3 has 13 residues. Germline V lookup: CDR1 MDHEN, CDR2 SYDVKM. Trimming left V 1 base short and J 4 bases short, with 7 bases between. The CDR3 DNA reads as TGTGCCAGCAGTTTATTGGGGGCCTATGGCTACACCTTC. Its protein is CASSLLGAYGYTF.

The V call is TRBV18, the J call TRBJ2-2; 7 bases map to TRBD1. Germline V gives CDR1 KGHSH, CDR2 LQKENI. This CDR3 region has 13 residues. The CDR3, as DNA: TGTGCTAGGGACAGAGAGAACACCGGGGAGCTGTTTTTT. It is translated as CARDRENTGELFF.

V and J are TRBV5-1 and TRBJ1-4; weak D call: TRBD1 (5 bases). The germline V and J ends were trimmed by 4 bases and 6 bases, with 16 bases remaining between them. This CDR3 is 15 amino acids long. CDR1 and CDR2 from the germline V gene are SGHRS and YFSETQ. CDR3 DNA: TGCGCCAGCAGCGGCGGGGCAGGCCGGGATGAAAAACTGTTTTTT. This translates into CASSGGAGRDEKLFF.

This sequence joins TRBV5-6 and TRBJ1-2; TRBD1 aligns across 8 bases. Germline CDR1 and CDR2: SGHDT and YYEEEE. The CDR3 is 13 residues long. Trimming cost V 4 bases and J 5 bases; bases outside gene matches: 4. CDR3 nucleotides: TGTGCCAGCAGCCCGGACAGGGTTTATGGCTACACCTTC. Its protein product is CASSPDRVYGYTF. The full variable domain, in which reference TRBV5-6 and TRBJ1-2 provide the parts outside the CDR3, is DAGVTQSPTHLIKTRGQQVTLRCSPKSGHDTVSWYQQALGQGPQFIFQYYEEEERQRGNFPDRFSGHQFPNYSSELNVNALLLGDSALYLCASSPDRVYGYTFGSGTRLTVV.

This chain links TRBV2 with TRBJ2-3; D is undetermined. The CDR3 is made up of 12 amino acids. The germline V gene encodes CDR1 SNHLY and CDR2 FYNNEI. V was shortened by 7 bases and J by 4 bases, with 9 bases between the two germline ends. DNA of the CDR3: TGTGCCAGCACCCCCGCGGCAGATACGCAGTATTTT. This sequence encodes CASTPAADTQYF.

The rearrangement uses TRBV18 and TRBJ2-7; 7 positions agree with TRBD1. Germline-derived CDR1 and CDR2 are KGHSH and LQKENI. V shed 2 bases and J 1 base; nucleotides not matched to a gene: 5. CDR3 size: 15 residues. CDR3 coding DNA: TGTGCCAGCTCACCAGAAGGGGGCGTATCCTACGAGCAGTACTTC. This codes for CASSPEGGVSYEQYF.

This sequence joins TRBV5-6 and TRBJ2-7, with 8 nucleotides matching TRBD1. This CDR3 is built from 15 residues. Looked up from germline, CDR1 is SGHDT and CDR2 is YYEEEE. V was pared by 7 bases and J by 3 bases, with 12 bases of the junction left unmatched. The CDR3 sequence: CASRRVGQGIYEQYF. DNA of the CDR3: TGTGCCAGCCGCCGCGTAGGACAGGGAATCTACGAGCAGTACTTC.

The rearrangement joins TRBV30 to TRBJ1-2; TRBD1 might be the D (6 bases). Per germline, CDR1 GTSNPN and CDR2 SVGIG (reference sequence). This CDR3 is 13 amino acids long. Trimming left V 0 bases short and J 4 bases short, with 9 bases between. The DNA of the CDR3 is TGTGCCTGGAGTGTAACAGGGAGCTATGGCTACACCTTC. Protein product: CAWSVTGSYGYTF.